Presented here are 6 T cell receptor beta chains from one specimen sequenced in a study of CD8+ T cells in alopecia areata. It was cDNA, reverse transcribed from extracted RNA, that served as the sequencing template. Clones were read by immunoSEQ multiplex PCR, and TCRdb kept only the in-frame ones, dropping some. The sample shows about 190,000 clones, around 64% of them seen only once. Treatment: oral pan-JAK inhibitor, 5-10 mg twice daily. The sample in question was CD4+ T cells sorted from blood, obtained around week 49, from a patient treated with tofacitinib. These receptors originate from a human donor with alopecia areata.

This clone was counted a few times. The chain has TRBV15 and TRBJ1-5, with D possibly being TRBD1 (6 bases). V was clipped by 3 bases and J by 0 bases, with 9 bases between them. CDR3 length: 15 residues. The V gene's germline CDR1 is LNHNV and CDR2 YYDKDF (reference sequence). The CDR3 here is CATSSPGDSNQPQHF. The CDR3, as DNA: TGTGCCACCAGCAGCCCAGGGGATAGCAATCAGCCCCAGCATTTT.

The gene calls are TRBV30 and TRBJ1-5; D uncertain. This CDR3 has 14 residues. V lost 0 bases, J lost 7 bases, and 13 bases lay in between. Germline V gene sequence: CDR1 GTSNPN, CDR2 SVGIG (reference sequence). The CDR3, as DNA: TGTGCCTGGAGTGTCCGTAGGATGGGCCAGCCCCAGCATTTT. It encodes CAWSVRRMGQPQHF.

The chain couples TRBV7-2 to TRBJ1-6; weak D call: TRBD1 (5 bases). The CDR3 has 15 residues. V gave up 2 bases and J gave up 7 bases, with 12 bases separating them. CDR1 is SGHTA, CDR2 FQGNSA, per germline. As DNA, the CDR3 is TGTGCCAGCAGCTTACGTCAGGGCGGCAATTCACCCCTCCACTTT. As protein: CASSLRQGGNSPLHF.

V and J are TRBV2 and TRBJ1-4; D is unclear. The germline CDR1 and CDR2 sequences are SNHLY and FYNNEI. Trimming stripped 3 bases from V and 3 bases from J, with 8 bases between. The CDR3 is 14 amino acids. For the CDR3, the DNA is TGTGCCAGCAGTGAGGCTGTCCCTAATGAAAAACTGTTTTTT. It is translated as CASSEAVPNEKLFF.

The V gene is TRBV7-2, the J gene TRBJ2-3; TRBD2 aligns across 14 bases. This CDR3 has 19 amino acids. V was pared by 2 bases and J by 0 bases, with 7 bases of the junction left unmatched. CDR1 is SGHTA, CDR2 FQGNSA, per germline. The CDR3 region is CASSLLGTSGGPSTDTQYF. CDR3 coding DNA: TGTGCCAGCAGCTTACTCGGGACTAGCGGGGGACCTAGCACAGATACGCAGTATTTT.

This clone was observed a few times. The chain combines TRBV27 with TRBJ1-6; weak D call: TRBD1 (6 bases). The CDR3 contains 15 residues. Germline V CDR1 and CDR2: MNHEY, SMNVEV (reference sequence). V was clipped by 6 bases and J by 9 bases, with 18 bases between them. The CDR3 is CASSVGTPPISPLHF. Here the CDR3 DNA reads TGTGCCAGCAGCGTGGGGACACCCCCGATTTCACCCCTCCACTTT.